The 19 T cell receptor beta chains presented below share a single source sample, sequenced in a study of shared clonotypes between healthy human individuals. Profiling relied on immunoSEQ multiplex PCR, and the TCRdb table lists in-frame clones only, not all of them. The sample comprises about 2.3 million clones, approximately 90% of which are singletons, and around 0.4% rests with the top ten. Sequencing input: naive CD4+ T cells from PBMCs. The subset denotes: CD45RA+ positively selected. The receptors were gathered from a man aged 18 to 30 in good health. Some clones in this sample may be carry-over from other donors' samples.

V usage is TRBV28 and J usage is TRBJ1-2, with 8 bases fitting TRBD1. Germline V gene lookup returns CDR1 MDHEN and CDR2 SYDVKM. V trimming: 7 bases; J trimming: 8 bases; junction bases outside the gene matches: 15. The CDR3 extends over 15 amino acids. CDR3 nucleotide sequence: TGTGCCAGCACAATCCAGCCCCGGACAGGGAAAGGCTACACCTTC. This gives the protein CASTIQPRTGKGYTF.

Only one count was recorded for this clone. The rearrangement links TRBV28 to TRBJ1-1; D is unclear. With 2 bases removed from V and 8 bases from J, the gap between germline ends came to 9 bases. Looked up from germline, CDR1 is MDHEN and CDR2 is SYDVKM. The CDR3 loop spans 12 amino acids. The CDR3 region is CASSLSRVEAFF. CDR3 DNA: TGTGCCAGCAGTTTAAGTAGGGTGGAAGCTTTCTTT.

Only one count was recorded for this clone. The chain has TRBV5-4 and TRBJ2-2; 8 nucleotides match TRBD1. J lost 4 bases, V lost 4 bases, and 6 bases had no gene match. Looked up from germline, CDR1 is SGHNT and CDR2 is YYREEE (reference sequence). The length of the CDR3 is 15 residues. The CDR3 loop reads CASSRQGLGTGELFF. CDR3 DNA: TGTGCCAGCAGCAGACAGGGGTTAGGCACCGGGGAGCTGTTTTTT.

CDR3 loop: CSFRGLENTIYF. CDR3 nucleotides: TGCAGCTTCAGGGGGCTAGAAAACACCATATATTTT. The chain combines TRBV29-1 with TRBJ1-3; 8 bases agree with TRBD1. This CDR3 has 12 amino acids. V was clipped by 8 bases and J by 6 bases; unmatched bases: 6. Germline assignment: CDR1 SQVTM and CDR2 ANQGSEA. Combining the CDR3 with reference TRBV29-1 and TRBJ1-3 gives the whole variable domain SAVISQKPSRDICQRGTSLTIQCQVDSQVTMMFWYRQQPGQSLTLIATANQGSEATYESGFVIDKFPISRPNLTFSTLTVSNMSPEDSSIYLCSFRGLENTIYFGEGSWLTVV.

The rearrangement uses TRBV28 and TRBJ2-4; D is uncertain. V lost 6 bases and J 0 bases, leaving 12 bases between the germline ends. CDR1 and CDR2 (germline): MDHEN, SYDVKM. CDR3 size: 15 residues. CDR3 protein: CASSPGLLAKNIQYF. CDR3 in DNA: TGTGCCAGCAGCCCAGGCCTACTAGCCAAAAACATTCAGTACTTC.

This clone was picked up one time. The V and J genes are TRBV2 and TRBJ1-1; 7 positions agree with TRBD1. Germline V CDR1 and CDR2: SNHLY, FYNNEI. The CDR3 spans 13 residues. V lost 5 bases to trimming and J lost 6 bases; unmatched junction nucleotides: 6. CDR3 in DNA: TGTGCCAGCAGTCAGGGGGGTTTTGCTGAAGCTTTCTTT. This sequence encodes CASSQGGFAEAFF.

This clone is a singleton in its sample. This chain uses TRBV18 with TRBJ2-5, with D tentatively TRBD1 or TRBD2 (5 bases each). V was clipped by 0 bases and J by 5 bases, with 10 bases between them. This CDR3 is built from 14 residues. In germline, CDR1 is KGHSH, CDR2 LQKENI. The CDR3: CASSPPGEGETQYF. The CDR3 DNA is TGTGCCAGCTCACCACCCGGAGAGGGGGAGACCCAGTACTTC.

The chain uses TRBV5-1 and TRBJ2-7, with D unresolved. The CDR3 length is 14 residues. Trimming took off 0 bases at V and 3 bases at J, with 10 bases between the two ends. The germline gives CDR1 SGHRS, CDR2 YFSETQ. In nucleotides, the CDR3 is TGCGCCAGCAGCTTGGAGCCACCGCTCTACGAGCAGTACTTC. Translated: CASSLEPPLYEQYF.

This clone appeared a few times. The chain recombines TRBV4-1 with TRBJ1-5; D uncertain. Germline values: CDR1 MGHRA, CDR2 YSYEKL. V lost 0 bases and J lost 7, with 10 bases in between. CDR3 length: 14 amino acids. The CDR3 sequence is CASSQDRILQPQHF. CDR3 DNA sequence: TGCGCCAGCAGCCAAGACAGGATTTTACAGCCCCAGCATTTT.

The V call is TRBV10-3, the J call TRBJ2-1, with D tentatively TRBD1 or TRBD2 (7 bases each). Germline assignment: CDR1 ENHRY and CDR2 SYGVKD. V lost 2 bases and J lost 15, with 17 bases in between. The CDR3 covers 13 residues. The DNA of the CDR3 is TGTGCCATCAGTGAGCCAGGGGGGGAGGGTCGGTTCTTC. This codes for CAISEPGGEGRFF.

This clone was found once. V is TRBV2 and J is TRBJ1-1; D is perhaps TRBD1 (5 bases). This CDR3 has 15 residues. The germline CDR1 and CDR2 sequences are SNHLY and FYNNEI. Trimming left V 6 bases short and J 1 base short, with 15 bases between. The CDR3 DNA is TGTGCCAGCAGGGATAGGTGGGGCAAGAACACTGAAGCTTTCTTT. It translates to CASRDRWGKNTEAFF. The variable domain in full, completed from reference TRBV2 and TRBJ1-1, reads EPEVTQTPSHQVTQMGQEVILRCVPISNHLYFYWYRQILGQKVEFLVSFYNNEISEKSEIFDDQFSVERPDGSNFTLKIRSTKLEDSAMYFCASRDRWGKNTEAFFGQGTRLTVV.

The rearrangement joins TRBV7-8 to TRBJ1-5, with D unclear. The germline V gene encodes CDR1 SGHVS and CDR2 FQNEAQ. There are 14 residues in the CDR3. The germline V and J ends were trimmed by 4 bases and 5 bases, with 12 bases remaining between them. CDR3 amino acids: CASSSTQADQPQHF. CDR3 nucleotides: TGTGCCAGCAGCTCTACTCAGGCGGATCAGCCCCAGCATTTT.

The rearrangement joins TRBV5-5 to TRBJ2-1, with D uncertain. In germline, CDR1 is SGHKS, CDR2 YYEKEE (reference sequence). The CDR3 runs to 12 residues. Trimming removed 4 bases at V and 9 bases at J, with 11 bases between. The CDR3 DNA reads TGTGCCAGCAGCCAACGATGGAGTGAGCAGTTCTTC. Translation: CASSQRWSEQFF. Drawing the rest from reference TRBV5-5 and TRBJ2-1, the complete variable domain is DAGVTQSPTHLIKTRGQQVTLRCSPISGHKSVSWYQQVLGQGPQFIFQYYEKEERGRGNFPDRFSARQFPNYSSELNVNALLLGDSALYLCASSQRWSEQFFGPGTRLTVL.

The rearrangement joins TRBV18 to TRBJ2-7; the D gene is possibly TRBD1 (6 bases). Germline lookup yields CDR1 KGHSH and CDR2 LQKENI. V was pared by 2 bases and J by 4 bases, with 15 bases between. The CDR3 extends over 15 amino acids. The CDR3 coding sequence is TGTGCCAGCTCACCATCCGACAGGAGCTTTTACGAGCAGTACTTC. As protein: CASSPSDRSFYEQYF.

The chain has TRBV6-1 and TRBJ1-2; TRBD1 matches at 7 bases. V shed 6 bases and J 4 bases; nucleotides not matched to a gene: 8. This CDR3 is 14 amino acids long. Looked up from germline, CDR1 is MNHNS and CDR2 is SASEGT. CDR3 in DNA: TGTGCCAGCAGGGAGACAGGGTATGGCTATGGCTACACCTTC. Translating gives CASRETGYGYGYTF.

The chain employs TRBV7-2 and TRBJ1-2; unclear D gene. V gave up 5 bases and J gave up 6 bases, with 7 bases separating them. The CDR3 covers 11 residues. The germline gives CDR1 SGHTA, CDR2 FQGNSA. The CDR3 protein is CASSPLNGYTF. Written as DNA, the CDR3 is TGTGCCAGCAGCCCCCTGAATGGCTACACCTTC. The full variable domain, with the rest looked up from reference TRBV7-2 and TRBJ1-2, is GAGVSQSPSNKVTEKGKDVELRCDPISGHTALYWYRQSLGQGLEFLIYFQGNSAPDKSGLPSDRFSAERTGGSVSTLTIQRTQQEDSAVYLCASSPLNGYTFGSGTRLTVV.

The chain couples TRBV5-8 to TRBJ1-4, with D possibly TRBD1 on 5 matching bases. The CDR3 covers 16 residues. V gave up 1 base and J gave up 0 bases, with 10 bases separating them. The V gene's germline CDR1 is SGHTS and CDR2 YDEGEE. This CDR3 reads CASSLFRGATNEKLFF. As DNA, the CDR3 is TGTGCCAGCAGCTTGTTTCGGGGCGCAACTAATGAAAAACTGTTTTTT.

V is TRBV18 and J is TRBJ2-5, with D uncertain. The J call may be incorrect, as the DNA end agrees better with TRBJ2-7. CDR1 and CDR2 (germline): KGHSH, LQKENI. This CDR3 comprises 14 residues. CDR3 coding DNA: TGTGCCAGCTCACCAGACAAGGCCTCCTACGAGCAGTACTTC. Amino acid sequence: CASSPDKASYEQYF.

J is TRBJ1-1 and V is TRBV11-3; D ambiguous. V was trimmed by 2 bases and J by 0 bases, leaving 4 bases between them. Per germline, CDR1 SGHNT and CDR2 YENEEA. The CDR3 consists of 13 residues. The CDR3 is CASSLQVNTEAFF. CDR3 bases: TGTGCCAGCAGCTTACAAGTGAACACTGAAGCTTTCTTT.